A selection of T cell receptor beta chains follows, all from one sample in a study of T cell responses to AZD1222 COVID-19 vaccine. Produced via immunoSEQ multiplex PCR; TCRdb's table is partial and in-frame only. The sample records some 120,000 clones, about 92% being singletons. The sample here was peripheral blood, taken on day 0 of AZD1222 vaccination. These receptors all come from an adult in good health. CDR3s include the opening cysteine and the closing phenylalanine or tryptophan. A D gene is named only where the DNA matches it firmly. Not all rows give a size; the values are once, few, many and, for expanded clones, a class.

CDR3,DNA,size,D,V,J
CASRMTDTGELFF,TGTGCCAGCAGGATGACAGACACCGGGGAGCTGTTTTTT,once,NA,TRBV28,TRBJ2-2
CASRELTGELFF,TGTGCCAGCAGGGAACTGACCGGGGAGCTGTTTTTT,NA,NA,TRBV7-9,TRBJ2-2
CASSVVNRQGAIIESQPQHF,TGTGCCAGCAGCGTAGTTAACCGACAGGGGGCGATTATAGAAAGCCAGCCCCAGCATTTT,NA,TRBD1,TRBV9,TRBJ1-5
CSVGGDQPQHF,TGCAGCGTTGGGGGAGATCAGCCCCAGCATTTT,NA,NA,TRBV29-1,TRBJ1-5
CATHQLAGGTGELFF,TGTGCCACCCACCAACTAGCGGGAGGGACCGGGGAGCTGTTTTTT,NA,TRBD2,TRBV19,TRBJ2-2
CASSASGGATGELFF,TGTGCCAGCAGCGCCTCGGGAGGTGCCACCGGGGAGCTGTTTTTT,NA,TRBD2,TRBV7-3,TRBJ2-2
CASSGAGGQSGANVLTF,TGTGCCTCCTCCGGGGCGGGGGGACAGTCTGGGGCCAACGTCCTGACTTTC,NA,NA,TRBV27,TRBJ2-6
CASIQSGMNTEAFF,TGTGCCAGCATCCAGTCGGGCATGAACACTGAAGCTTTCTTT,NA,NA,TRBV6-5,TRBJ1-1
CASSQDRESPLHF,TGTGCCAGCAGCCAAGATAGAGAATCACCCCTCCACTTT,NA,NA,TRBV3-1/TRBV3-2,TRBJ1-6
CASSQGSLETQYF,TGTGCCAGCAGCCAGGGGAGTCTAGAGACCCAGTACTTC,NA,NA,TRBV14,TRBJ2-5
CASSVANEQFF,TGTGCCAGCAGCGTAGCTAATGAGCAGTTCTTC,NA,NA,TRBV9,TRBJ2-1
CASKEGPWEQYF,TGTGCCAGCAAAGAGGGACCGTGGGAGCAGTACTTC,NA,NA,TRBV2,TRBJ2-7
CASSAYRELNTEAFF,TGTGCCAGCAGCGCATACAGGGAGCTGAACACTGAAGCTTTCTTT,NA,NA,TRBV9,TRBJ1-1
CASSQGTGVTEAFF,TGTGCCAGCAGCCAAGGGACGGGGGTCACTGAAGCTTTCTTT,NA,NA,TRBV4-2,TRBJ1-1
CASSRQQGQGRYEQYF,TGTGCCAGCAGCCGCCAACAGGGACAGGGTCGCTACGAGCAGTACTTC,NA,TRBD1,TRBV9,TRBJ2-7
CASGVGQHTIYF,TGTGCCAGCGGTGTGGGCCAGCACACCATATATTTT,NA,NA,TRBV27,TRBJ1-3
CASGFVAGGIWEQFF,TGTGCTAGTGGTTTTGTGGCGGGGGGGATTTGGGAGCAGTTCTTC,NA,TRBD2,TRBV12-5,TRBJ2-1
CSATPDRLGNTIYF,TGCAGCGCCACCCCTGACAGGTTGGGAAACACCATATATTTT,NA,NA,TRBV29-1,TRBJ1-3
CASSVDPGYTEAFF,TGTGCCAGCAGCGTAGACCCTGGGTACACTGAAGCTTTCTTT,NA,NA,TRBV9,TRBJ1-1
CASSKELSSYNSPLHF,TGTGCCAGCAGCAAAGAGTTGAGCTCCTATAATTCACCCCTCCACTTT,NA,NA,TRBV21-1,TRBJ1-6
CASSLSALSNQPQHF,TGTGCCAGCAGTTTATCGGCACTTAGCAATCAGCCCCAGCATTTT,NA,NA,TRBV27,TRBJ1-5
CASSSQTGVATNEKLFF,TGTGCCAGCAGTTCGCAGACAGGGGTTGCAACTAATGAAAAACTGTTTTTT,NA,TRBD1,TRBV2,TRBJ1-4
CASSQVGGGSGVNEQFF,TGTGCCAGCAGCCAAGTCGGGGGCGGGAGCGGCGTCAATGAGCAGTTCTTC,NA,NA,TRBV4-2,TRBJ2-1
CASSQGLTSNQPQHF,TGCGCCAGCAGCCAAGGTTTGACTAGCAATCAGCCCCAGCATTTT,NA,NA,TRBV4-1,TRBJ1-5
CASRAELTDNSPLHF,TGCGCCAGCAGAGCTGAACTCACGGATAATTCACCCCTCCACTTT,NA,NA,TRBV10-2,TRBJ1-6
CASSLTGGYGYTF,TGTGCCAGCAGTTTGACGGGAGGGTATGGCTACACCTTC,NA,NA,TRBV28,TRBJ1-2
CSGTRRTNTEAFF,TGCAGCGGCACCCGGCGGACGAACACTGAAGCTTTCTTT,NA,NA,TRBV29-1,TRBJ1-1
CASSLTSYTGELFF,TGTGCCAGCAGCTTAACTAGCTACACCGGGGAGCTGTTTTTT,NA,NA,TRBV7-9,TRBJ2-2
CAWSVTWSGGEKLFF,TGTGCCTGGAGTGTAACTTGGTCGGGCGGAGAAAAACTGTTTTTT,NA,NA,TRBV30,TRBJ1-4
CASSQDLLAGSYEQYF,TGTGCCAGCAGCCAAGATCTTCTAGCGGGGTCTTACGAGCAGTACTTC,NA,TRBD2,TRBV3-1/TRBV3-2,TRBJ2-7
CASSPGPDRERSYEQYF,TGTGCCAGCAGCCCTGGACCGGACAGGGAAAGATCCTACGAGCAGTACTTC,NA,TRBD1,TRBV7-9,TRBJ2-7
CASSRDRVETQYF,TGTGCCAGTAGTCGTGACAGGGTTGAGACCCAGTACTTC,NA,TRBD1,TRBV19,TRBJ2-5
CASSLGLAVGTDTQYF,TGCGCCAGCAGCCTGGGACTAGCGGTCGGCACAGATACGCAGTATTTT,once,TRBD2,TRBV5-1,TRBJ2-3
CASSPLLIGNEQFF,TGTGCCAGCTCACCACTATTGATCGGCAATGAGCAGTTCTTC,NA,NA,TRBV18,TRBJ2-1
CASRDSSYEQYF,TGTGCCAGCAGGGACAGCAGCTACGAGCAGTACTTC,NA,NA,TRBV7-9,TRBJ2-7
CASRPGTRNGYTF,TGTGCCAGCAGACCTGGGACACGGAATGGCTACACCTTC,NA,NA,TRBV12-3/TRBV12-4,TRBJ1-2
CASSLTVRNTIYF,TGTGCCAGCAGCTTAACGGTTCGAAACACCATATATTTT,once,NA,TRBV7-6,TRBJ1-3
CASGLGLAGIEQFF,TGTGCTAGTGGTTTGGGACTAGCGGGAATTGAGCAGTTCTTC,NA,TRBD2,TRBV12-5,TRBJ2-1
CASSMDSNQPQHF,TGTGCCAGTAGTATGGATAGCAATCAGCCCCAGCATTTT,NA,NA,TRBV19,TRBJ1-5
CASSLFSGTSGTNEQFF,TGTGCCAGCAGCTTATTCTCCGGGACTAGCGGGACGAATGAGCAGTTCTTC,NA,TRBD2,TRBV7-3,TRBJ2-1